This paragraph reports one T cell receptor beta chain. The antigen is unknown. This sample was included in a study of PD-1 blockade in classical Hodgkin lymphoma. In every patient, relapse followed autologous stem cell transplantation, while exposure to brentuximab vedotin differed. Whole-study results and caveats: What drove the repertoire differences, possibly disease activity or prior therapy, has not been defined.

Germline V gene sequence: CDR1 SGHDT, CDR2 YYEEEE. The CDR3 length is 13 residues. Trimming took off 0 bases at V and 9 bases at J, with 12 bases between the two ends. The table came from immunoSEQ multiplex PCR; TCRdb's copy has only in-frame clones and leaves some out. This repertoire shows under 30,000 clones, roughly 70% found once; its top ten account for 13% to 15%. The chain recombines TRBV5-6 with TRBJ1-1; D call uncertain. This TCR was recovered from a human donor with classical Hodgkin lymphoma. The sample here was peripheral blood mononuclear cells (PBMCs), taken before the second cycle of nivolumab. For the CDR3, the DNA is TGTGCCAGCAGCTTGGGTTACCCGGGTCAAGCTTTCTTT. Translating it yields CASSLGYPGQAFF.